Shown below are 13 T cell receptor beta chains from a single sample sequenced in a study of blood T cell repertoires in COVID-19. Generated by immunoSEQ multiplex PCR, the TCRdb table keeps only in-frame clones and is missing some. The table lists some 100,000 clones, 70% to 90% of them singletons, with approximately 2.4% in the top ten. Material for sequencing was PBMCs or T cells enriched from blood (not recorded which). The receptors here all came from a woman aged 45-65 years who had recovered from COVID-19.

The chain has TRBV29-1 and TRBJ2-7; 9 nucleotides line up with TRBD1. This CDR3 is 16 amino acids long. Per the germline V gene, CDR1 is SQVTM and CDR2 is ANQGSEA. J gave up 5 bases and V 1 base, and 12 bases lay outside the gene matches. This chain's CDR3 is CSVEAIPGTGFDEQYF. CDR3 sequence (DNA): TGCAGCGTTGAAGCTATACCCGGGACAGGGTTCGACGAGCAGTACTTC.

CDR3 sequence reads: CSVLGLAGTGTDTQYF. The CDR3 nucleotides read TGCAGCGTTTTGGGACTAGCGGGAACAGGTACAGATACGCAGTATTTT. The rearrangement joins TRBV29-1 to TRBJ2-3; 13 nucleotides agree with TRBD2. Germline values: CDR1 SQVTM, CDR2 ANQGSEA. The V gene end was trimmed by 5 bases and the J gene end by 3 bases; junction bases not matched to a gene: 8. The CDR3 has 16 amino acids.

The chain links TRBV9 to TRBJ1-6; D not certain. V gave up 2 bases and J gave up 0 bases, with 9 bases separating them. Per germline, CDR1 SGDLS and CDR2 YYNGEE. This CDR3 has 16 residues. The CDR3 sequence is CASSVLGSSYNSPLHF. Written as DNA, the CDR3 is TGTGCCAGCAGCGTTTTAGGGAGCTCCTATAATTCACCCCTCCACTTT.

This chain connects TRBV7-2 to TRBJ1-1; no reliable D call. The CDR3 length is 15 residues. V was shortened by 0 bases and J by 0 bases, with 8 bases between the two germline ends. CDR1 is SGHTA, CDR2 FQGNSA, per germline. CDR3 protein: CASSLASGMNTEAFF. The CDR3 DNA reads as TGTGCCAGCAGCTTAGCCAGTGGCATGAACACTGAAGCTTTCTTT. Variable domain in full (rest from reference TRBV7-2 and TRBJ1-1): GAGVSQSPSNKVTEKGKDVELRCDPISGHTALYWYRQSLGQGLEFLIYFQGNSAPDKSGLPSDRFSAERTGGSVSTLTIQRTQQEDSAVYLCASSLASGMNTEAFFGQGTRLTVV.

This sequence joins TRBV2 and TRBJ2-7; no clear D. CDR1 is SNHLY, CDR2 FYNNEI, per germline. The CDR3 is 15 amino acids. Trimming took off 1 base at V and 2 bases at J, with 12 bases between the two ends. The CDR3 region is CASSEGVKLPYEQYF. DNA of the CDR3: TGTGCCAGCAGTGAAGGCGTAAAACTACCCTACGAGCAGTACTTC.

This clone came up a few times. This sequence joins TRBV28 and TRBJ2-2; D is uncertain. The germline V gene has CDR1 MDHEN and CDR2 SYDVKM. Between the trimmed V and J ends, which lost 3 bases and 1 base, there was a span of 9 bases. This CDR3 comprises 15 residues. CDR3 sequence reads: CASSFPNRNTGELFF. CDR3 sequence (DNA): TGTGCCAGCAGTTTCCCAAACAGGAACACCGGGGAGCTGTTTTTT.

The sample holds one count of this clone. The chain has TRBV19 and TRBJ2-1, with D unclear. The CDR3 has 14 amino acids. Trimming took 7 bases from V and 8 from J, leaving 18 bases between them. In germline, CDR1 is LNHDA, CDR2 SQIVND (reference sequence). The CDR3 is CASNLARKTDEQFF. The CDR3 DNA reads TGTGCCAGTAACCTTGCGCGGAAAACGGATGAGCAGTTCTTC.

CDR3 in amino acids: CASSRLAAHTGELFF. CDR3 nucleotide sequence: TGTGCCAGCAGCAGACTAGCGGCCCACACCGGGGAGCTGTTTTTT. The rearrangement uses TRBV7-8 and TRBJ2-2, with 9 bases identical to TRBD2. This CDR3 region has 15 residues. CDR1 is SGHVS and CDR2 is FQNEAQ in the germline V gene. The V gene end was trimmed by 5 bases and the J gene end by 3 bases; junction bases not matched to a gene: 4.

The chain is built from TRBV18 and TRBJ2-2, with TRBD2 matching 10 bases. The CDR3 is 17 amino acids. With 6 bases clipped from V and 1 base from J, the junction kept 8 bases outside the gene matches. Germline CDR1 reads KGHSH; CDR2 reads LQKENI. The CDR3 DNA sequence: TGTGCCAGCTCGCTGTTACTAGCGGGACAGAACACCGGGGAGCTGTTTTTT. It is translated as CASSLLLAGQNTGELFF.

Here the CDR3 DNA reads TGTGCCAGCAGCTTAGTTCGGTCCTTCCTATACTCTGGGGCCAACGTCCTGACTTTC. Amino acids: CASSLVRSFLYSGANVLTF. The V and J genes are TRBV7-9 and TRBJ2-6; D gene unclear. Trimming removed 1 base at V and 0 bases at J, with 16 bases between. Per the germline V gene, CDR1 is SEHNR and CDR2 is FQNEAQ (reference sequence). This CDR3 region has 19 residues.

J is TRBJ1-4 and V is TRBV2; D unclear. The germline V and J ends were trimmed by 7 bases and 4 bases, with 10 bases remaining between them. The CDR3 runs 13 residues. Germline CDR1 is SNHLY and CDR2 is FYNNEI. The CDR3, as DNA: TGTGCCAGCAACTACGAACTTAATGAAAAACTGTTTTTT. Its translation is CASNYELNEKLFF.

The chain combines TRBV19 with TRBJ1-1; TRBD1 aligns across 10 bases. This CDR3 region has 15 residues. In germline, CDR1 is LNHDA, CDR2 SQIVND (reference sequence). Germline trimming cut 6 bases from V and 3 bases from J; bases unmatched to any gene: 7. The CDR3 protein is CASSPGQGMYTEAFF. CDR3 DNA sequence: TGTGCCAGTAGCCCGGGACAGGGGATGTACACTGAAGCTTTCTTT.

This clone has only one observation. The rearrangement joins TRBV12-3 or TRBV12-4 to TRBJ1-1; 7 bases fit TRBD1. This CDR3 spans 13 amino acids. V gave up 7 bases and J gave up 5 bases; unmatched junction bases: 7. CDR3 coding DNA: TGTGCCAGCACCGGGACAGTATATACTGAAGCTTTCTTT. This sequence encodes CASTGTVYTEAFF.